This TCR beta chain comes out of a study of blood T cell repertoires in COVID-19. Study-level background: Samples of COVID-19 (acute and convalescent) were obtained from the United States, Italy and Spain. Sources were T cells, B-cell-depleted T cells, or PBMCs; the material itself was cDNA or gDNA.

This clone was counted a single time. Per germline, CDR1 SGHVS and CDR2 FQNEAQ. The junction had 6 bases not matched to a gene; V was cut back by 5 bases and J by 0 bases. The CDR3 length is 16 residues. Per the study methods: Amplification of reference gene primers provided the estimated nucleated cell counts. The assay was immunoSEQ multiplex PCR, and TCRdb's table has in-frame clones only and misses some. V, J and clone size were drawn from that table, and D and trimming were deduced from the DNA. The sample shows about 45,000 clones, roughly 80% of them seen only once. The sequenced sample was peripheral blood. The chain employs TRBV7-8 and TRBJ1-3; 8 bases are shared with TRBD1. The clonotype was recovered from a human donor in a cohort sampled during active COVID-19. CDR3 protein: CASSQRTGLSGNTIYF. The CDR3 DNA follows: TGTGCCAGCAGCCAACGGACAGGGCTCTCTGGAAACACCATATATTTT.